Listed here are 2 T cell receptor beta chains from one sample, sequenced in a study of vaccination and CD4 T cells after COVID-19. Cultured CD4+ T cell DNA was sequenced using the Oncomine TCR Beta short-read assay. TCRdb re-called the PCR reads through MiXCR, storing one row per CDR3 protein. The top ten hold under 9.5% of the sample, which has about 14,000 distinct CDR3 sequences, around 26% seen once. For these TCRs, the target antigens are not known. The sample's treatment: roughly 10-day PBMC culture with coronavirus spike peptide pools or control peptides (ViraFEST assay). Sequencing was done on a sample of CD4+ T cells from blood, cultured in vitro. Every receptor here comes from a human donor who had recovered from COVID-19.

The genes are TRBV6-1 and TRBJ2-7; D is uncertain. V lost 7 bases, J lost 3 bases, and 16 bases lay in between. CDR1 is MNHNS and CDR2 is SASEGT in the germline V gene. This CDR3 is 14 amino acids long. The CDR3: CASTDRVNGYEQYF. The CDR3 coding sequence is TGTGCCAGCACCGACCGGGTAAATGGCTACGAGCAGTACTTC.

This clonotype appeared a few times. The chain combines TRBV15 with TRBJ2-7; 7 nucleotides agree with TRBD1. From germline, CDR1 is LNHNV and CDR2 YYDKDF (reference sequence). Trimming took 0 bases from V and 7 from J; bases not matched to a gene: 9. The CDR3 extends over 15 amino acids. The CDR3, as DNA: TGTGCCACCAGCAGAGAAGGGACAGTCCCTGGGGAGCAGTACTTC. Amino acid sequence: CATSREGTVPGEQYF.